This TCR beta chain was found in a study of breast tumors, draining lymph nodes, adjacent tissues. CDR1 KGHSH and CDR2 LQKENI come from the germline V gene. V gave up 3 bases and J gave up 0 bases, with 11 bases separating them. CDR3 length equals 16 residues. Study-level findings and limits: Tumors had less TCR diversity than lymph nodes, more than nontumor tissue.

TCRdb re-analysed the multiplex PCR reads in MiXCR, keeping a single row per CDR3 protein. Counted here are 130,000 or so distinct CDR3 sequences, 21% occurring once; the ten biggest clones make up roughly 2%. The lymph nodes were axillary draining lymph nodes from breast cancer patients. This clonotype showed up just a few times. Its antigen is not known. Input material: axillary lymph node tissue. This chain joins TRBV18 and TRBJ1-4; D is unresolved. This clonotype originated in a female donor with breast cancer. Some clones in this sample may be carry-over from other donors' samples. CDR3 sequence: CASSPLTGATNEKLFF. The CDR3, as DNA: TGTGCCAGCTCACCCCTGACTGGGGCAACTAATGAAAAACTGTTTTTT.